This TCR beta chain was recorded in a study of blood T cell repertoires in COVID-19. Background on the study: Researchers got acute and convalescent COVID-19 samples from the United States, Italy and Spain. T cells, B-cell-depleted T cells, or PBMCs supplied cDNA or gDNA.

Germline lookup yields CDR1 SGHTA and CDR2 FQGTGA. V dropped 0 bases and J dropped 6; count of bases not matched to a gene: 1. The CDR3 is 14 amino acids. Original analysis: Amplification from reference gene primers served as the basis for estimated nucleated cell counts. Some clones are missing from TCRdb's copy, which holds only in-frame ones; the method was immunoSEQ multiplex PCR. That table gives V, J and clone size, and the DNA gave D and trimming. The sample yields 55,000 to 70,000 clones, 92% seen once. The genes are TRBV7-3 and TRBJ2-2; 7 nucleotides line up with TRBD2. The sequence was obtained from a human donor in a cohort sampled during active COVID-19. The sequenced material came from peripheral blood. The DNA for the CDR3 is TGTGCCAGCAGCTTAACCGGGGGGTCCGGGGAGCTGTTTTTT. Translating it yields CASSLTGGSGELFF.